The rows below give T cell receptor beta chains drawn from one sample of a study of regulatory T cells in long-lasting Graves disease. TCRdb re-called the multiplex PCR reads through MiXCR, storing one row per CDR3 protein. The table records approximately 540,000 distinct CDR3 sequences, around 13% of them present only once. This same sample was also part of a study on T cells in Graves' hyperthyroidism and ophthalmopathy.

The sample here was peripheral blood mononuclear cells (PBMCs), taken at new diagnosis, from a patient treated with antithyroid drugs. The receptors derive from a woman in her twenties or thirties with Graves disease. The CDR3 runs from the conserved cysteine through the conserved F or W. Where a row states a size, it is once, few, many or the class of an expanded clone; other rows omit it.

>few|TRBJ1-5|TRBV2
CASSRRDRANQPQHF
>NA|TRBJ2-1|TRBV12-3/TRBV12-4
CASGKRDGGTGAYNEQFF
>many|TRBJ2-2|TRBV2
CASSDPGTRERELFF
>many|TRBJ2-3|TRBV19
CASSIGSSTDTQYF
>NA|TRBJ1-1|TRBV4-1
CASSQDRRAVNTEAFF
>many|TRBJ2-2|TRBV29-1
CSVATRPNTGELFF
>NA|TRBJ1-6|TRBV9
CASSVSPQGGEPLHF
>few|TRBJ2-6|TRBV9
CASTPSSGANVLTF
>many|TRBJ1-5|TRBV6-2/TRBV6-3
CASSSIRNQPQHF
>many|TRBJ2-1|TRBV28
CASSPAGTGYNEQFF
>few|TRBJ2-5|TRBV29-1
CSGIRGLETQYF
>NA|TRBJ2-1|TRBV29-1
CSATMNLREDEQFF
>NA|TRBJ2-3|TRBV20-1
CSADTSGFTDTQYF
>many|TRBJ1-5|TRBV12-3/TRBV12-4
CASSLLRDEPQHF
>many|TRBJ1-1|TRBV5-1
CASSLGQAGNTEAFF
>many|TRBJ1-3|TRBV15
CATSRKGFSGNTIYF
>NA|TRBJ2-7|TRBV10-3
CAITDPVARGHEQCF
>NA|TRBJ2-7|TRBV6-1
CASSITSGSPYEQYF
>many|TRBJ2-7|TRBV7-3
CASSLGQGAAEQYF